This note documents a single T cell receptor (beta chain) sequence. Its antigen is not yet known. No base quality values were provided; no much bigger clone lies one nucleotide off. This entry comes from a study of blood T cells in healthy people across ages (dated by TCRdb to about 2015). Describing the broader study: In model experiments, roughly one uniquely barcoded TCR beta cDNA molecule per two T cells was captured by template switching. Age-related changes in TCR beta repertoire diversity were measured in the study by deep sequencing normalized with unique cDNA molecular identifiers. The donors were split into four age groups: young (average around 15 years), middle-aged (about 40), aged (roughly 68) and long-lived (more than 80). Donors of different ages were randomly distributed across sequencing lanes to avoid experimental bias. The study analyzed two additional independent replicas of 1 million unique cDNA reads from the same blood draw for two donors, one aged 18 to 30 and one aged 80 or older. The paper as a whole reports these results and caveats: Estimates of total diversity from one million sequenced T cells were regarded as lower bounds and underestimates. The CMV infection status of donors was not known, potentially confounding age-related changes in expanded clonotypes. The long-lived group showed more naive CD4+ T cells, fewer expanded clones and increased TCR diversity than the aged group, suggesting age selection. A strong correlation was found between observed TCR beta diversity and the percentage of naive T cells measured by flow cytometry. Observed TCR beta diversity per million T cells fell roughly linearly with age, and a significant reduction was already apparent by age around 40. Conclusive comparison of naive and antigen-experienced compartments was prevented by the profiling of bulk unsorted PBMCs.

The junction carries 8 bases between V and J, which are trimmed by 6 bases and 0 bases respectively. Measured from the cysteine to the phenylalanine, the CDR3 is 12 residues long. Only the CDR3 region is kept as DNA, spanning 36 bases read in frame from base 1. CDR1 DFQATT and CDR2 SNEGSKA were looked up in the germline V gene (reference sequence). Libraries were made using 5' RACE. Sequencer: Illumina HiSeq 2500. A second PCR of roughly 6 to 11 cycles was performed with a sample-barcoded 5' primer and a J-beta primer mix. Each TCR beta cDNA molecule received a unique molecular identifier from a template-switch 5' adaptor carrying 12 random nucleotides. Each sample yielded at least 3 million CDR3-containing paired-end reads. First-strand cDNA synthesis was performed from all RNA using the Mint cDNA synthesis kit, with priming by a TRBC-specific oligonucleotide. After uracil-DNA glycosylase treatment, a first 18-cycle PCR used universal primers M1SS and BC2_uni_R on all cDNA. As for the authors' bioinformatics: For normalization, 1 million high-quality reads, each with a distinct molecular identifier, were randomly selected from each sample. Reads sharing molecular identifiers were discarded rather than binned into consensus sequences. MiTCR, with a Q25 quality threshold and the strictest error-elimination algorithm, was used for CDR3 identification, clonotype clustering and error correction. A nonparametric unseen species model with Euler transformation was used to estimate a lower bound on total TCR beta diversity. The public sequencing data were trimmed at Q25 with fastp and processed into clonotypes with MiXCR by TCRdb, which kept only in-frame beta chains. Rows matching on CDR3 protein sequence are summarized as one entry with the most common DNA and genes. TCRdb, not the original authors, processed these V and J calls. The sample table holds over 1,200,000 distinct CDR3 sequences, of which approximately 63% were seen once. The top ten clones comprise under 8.5% of the sample.

The donors were around 39 Caucasian individuals from Russia, aged 6 to 90 years, who were systemically healthy. Each donor gave roughly 9 milliliters of peripheral blood, drawn into EDTA-treated Vacutainer tubes. Ficoll-Paque density-gradient centrifugation was used to isolate PBMCs, with at least 6.5 million per sample. Total RNA, at least 6 micrograms per sample, was extracted from PBMCs with Trizol reagent. Naive CD45RAhigh/CD27high T cell percentages were measured by flow cytometry on a PBMC aliquot from every donor. The chain is made from TRBV20-1 and TRBJ1-2; too little of a D gene remains to name it. This clonotype was sampled from a man between 18 and 29 years old in good health. What was sequenced was blood. CDR3 reads: CSATQTNYGYTF. The DNA sequence is as follows: TGCAGTGCAACACAGACTAACTATGGCTACACCTTC.